This T cell receptor (beta chain) came from a study of graft-versus-host responses after intestinal transplantation (dated by TCRdb to the early 2020s). For the study in its entirety: The transplants that recipients received were multivisceral, liver-intestinal, or isolated intestinal. Every recipient was given anti-thymocyte globulin induction, then maintenance tacrolimus and steroids for roughly three years. Graft-versus-host and host-versus-graft alloreactive T cell clones were tracked in the graft, circulation and bone marrow after intestinal transplantation using bulk TCR-beta CDR3 sequencing. To identify alloreactive clones, pre-transplant mixed lymphocyte reaction products were sequenced and compared with unstimulated pre-transplant donor and recipient T cells. The cohort enrolled about two dozen intestinal transplant recipients, one of whom was a retransplant, and a few patients without pretransplant specimens were excluded. A peak of at least 4% donor T cells among recipient peripheral blood mononuclear cells was the definition used for donor T cell macrochimerism. Instead of going to the commercial service, samples from a few later patients were sequenced in-house on an Illumina MiSeq and processed with MiXCR. General conclusions and limits of the study: GvH clones were detected in recipient bone marrow, and some appeared earlier in ileal mucosa or blood, consistent with an intestinal mucosal origin. High GvH to HvG T cell clonal ratios were observed in the allografts of patients with donor T cell macrochimerism. Peak levels of circulating GvH clones were associated with declines in HvG clones early after transplant. The relatively low number and heterogeneity of intestinal transplant patients limited the conclusions.

The library came from the immunoSEQ multiplex PCR assay. For most patients, genomic DNA was isolated using the Qiagen DNeasy Blood and Tissue Kit and was shipped frozen to Adaptive Biotechnologies for TCR sequencing. For most patients, genomic DNA was subjected to high-throughput TCR-beta CDR3 sequencing by Adaptive Biotechnologies. Per the authors' processing: Adaptive's ImmunoSEQ software supplied the TCR sequencing data for 18 patients, while MiXCR and VDJtools were used to process a few other patients. To correct CD4 versus CD8 sorting errors, any sequence found in both subsets at a frequency ratio below 5:1 was removed. CDR3 nucleotide sequences shared between donor and recipient were removed because the origin of such sequences could not be assigned. To be classed as alloreactive, a clone needed at least 2-fold expansion over unstimulated cells and a minimum CFSE-low frequency of 0.002% (template counts) or 0.001% (read counts). A clone was considered mappable if detected in the sequenced pre-transplant spleen, lymph node, or MLR CFSE-low populations of the donor or recipient. Cumulative frequency of alloreactive clones was calculated as a percentage of all sequences weighted by copy number. This is the immuneACCESS table as TCRdb keeps it, with only in-frame sequences that have V and J called. A part of the clones is gone; compared with another copy, unresolved V genes explain less than half, and the rest is unexplained. D and trimming were read from the DNA, whereas the V and J calls and clone size are those reported in that table. This sample gives more than 70,000 clones in total; roughly 85% of them show up just once. The top ten clonotypes cover 0.8% to 0.9% of the sample.

What the time point label conveys for this sample: cells obtained before transplantation from donor or recipient. CD3+CD4+ and CD3+CD8+ populations were FACS-sorted from unstimulated pre-transplant donor and recipient cells taken from spleen or lymph nodes. From the germline V gene (reference sequence), CDR1 is SSHAT and CDR2 is FNYEAQ. The CDR3 contains 15 residues, cysteine and phenylalanine counted. Of all the DNA, just the CDR3 is kept, 45 bases in frame from base 1. As to this clone: Its recognized antigen is unknown. An end of the junction does not agree with germline; a read error may underlie this.

This sequence uses TRBV7-7 and TRBJ2-2; the D gene is perhaps TRBD2, from 5 matching bases. This sequence originates from a human donor who received an intestinal transplant. Sequenced material: unstimulated CD4+ T cells sorted from spleen or lymph node cells, taken before intestinal transplant. At the DNA level, the sequence is TGTGCTAGCAGCTTAAGCCGGGCGGGCACCGGGGAGCTGTTTTTT. Its protein reads: CASSLSRAGTGELFF.